These 21 T cell receptor beta chains came from one sample sequenced in a study of CD4+ T cells in melanoma. Some clones are missing from TCRdb's copy, which holds only in-frame ones; the method was immunoSEQ multiplex PCR. Among about 14,000 clones, 63% were seen once, and the ten largest hold about 14%. The sequenced sample was cells from a culture (not recorded whether cultured in vitro). The origin of the receptors is a human donor with melanoma.

In DNA form, the CDR3 reads TGCGCCAGCAGCCAAGAATCCCCCTATGGGGAGAATCAGCCCCAGCATTTT. As protein: CASSQESPYGENQPQHF. The V gene is TRBV4-1, the J gene TRBJ1-5; D remains ambiguous. CDR3 length: 17 amino acids. The V gene's germline CDR1 is MGHRA and CDR2 YSYEKL. V was cut by 0 bases and J by 4 bases, with 16 bases left in between.

The chain combines TRBV7-3 with TRBJ1-2; TRBD1 agrees at 9 bases. V trimming: 4 bases; J trimming: 3 bases; junction bases outside the gene matches: 3. Germline CDR1 is SGHTA and CDR2 is FQGTGA. There are 14 residues in the CDR3. In nucleotides, the CDR3 is TGTGCCAGCAGCTCCGGGACAGGGCACTATGGCTACACCTTC. Its translation: CASSSGTGHYGYTF.

The rearrangement uses TRBV2 and TRBJ2-6; D gene ambiguous. The V and J ends lost 6 bases and 0 bases respectively, with 6 bases between them. The CDR3 runs to 14 residues. The germline gives CDR1 SNHLY, CDR2 FYNNEI. This CDR3 reads CASRDGSGANVLTF. CDR3 DNA: TGTGCCAGCAGGGACGGCTCTGGGGCCAACGTCCTGACTTTC.

This clone was counted a few times. The chain couples TRBV19 to TRBJ1-2; 9 nucleotides match TRBD1. Trimming cost V 3 bases and J 2 bases; bases outside gene matches: 4. Germline loops: CDR1 LNHDA, CDR2 SQIVND (reference sequence). This CDR3 comprises 15 residues. CDR3 DNA: TGTGCCAGTAGTATCTCCGGGACAGGGAACTATGGCTACACCTTC. Translated: CASSISGTGNYGYTF.

This rearrangement joins TRBV10-3 to TRBJ2-3; tentatively, D is TRBD1 or TRBD2 (5 bases each). V lost 8 bases to trimming and J lost 0 bases, with 12 bases between them. Germline assignment: CDR1 ENHRY and CDR2 SYGVKD. The CDR3 runs 14 residues. This chain's CDR3 is CAIGASRSTDTQYF. As DNA, the CDR3 is TGTGCCATCGGGGCTAGCAGAAGCACAGATACGCAGTATTTT.

The V call is TRBV29-1, the J call TRBJ2-5; tentatively, D is TRBD2 (6 bases). The CDR3 extends over 13 amino acids. V lost 3 bases, J lost 4 bases, and 12 bases lay in between. Germline CDR1 and CDR2: SQVTM and ANQGSEA. CDR3 nucleotides: TGCAGCGTTGAGGTGGGAGGTGGAGAGACCCAGTACTTC. Protein product: CSVEVGGGETQYF.

V and J are TRBV5-1 and TRBJ2-1; D gene unclear. The length of the CDR3 is 14 residues. Germline CDR1 is SGHRS and CDR2 is YFSETQ. Deletions cut 0 bases from V and 7 bases from J, with 11 bases between. CDR3 bases: TGCGCCAGCAGCTTGGAGGGCCACTTGAATGAGCAGTTCTTC. Translating gives CASSLEGHLNEQFF.

Only a few counts were recorded for this clone. This chain uses TRBV4-2 with TRBJ1-2; D possibly corresponds to TRBD1 (6 bases). The CDR3 is made up of 16 amino acids. The ends were cut back, 0 bases at V and 6 bases at J, with 17 bases in the middle. Germline V gene sequence: CDR1 LGHNA, CDR2 YNFKEQ. This CDR3 reads CASSQDIRDTRHGYTF. The CDR3 DNA reads as TGTGCCAGCAGCCAAGATATCCGGGACACACGTCATGGCTACACCTTC.

V usage is TRBV5-6 and J usage is TRBJ1-3; possible D gene TRBD1, 5 bases. The CDR3 is 14 amino acids. Germline V gene sequence: CDR1 SGHDT, CDR2 YYEEEE. Trimming cost V 3 bases and J 5 bases, with 12 bases left between them. CDR3 sequence reads: CASSWGDGRNTIYF. The CDR3 region has the DNA TGTGCCAGCAGCTGGGGGGACGGACGAAACACCATATATTTT.

CDR3 sequence reads: CASSATRQGANTGELFF. CDR3 nucleotides: TGTGCCAGCAGCGCGACGAGACAGGGAGCGAACACCGGGGAGCTGTTTTTT. V gene TRBV7-3 combines with J gene TRBJ2-2; TRBD1 aligns across 7 bases. This CDR3 comprises 17 residues. J gave up 0 bases and V 5 bases, and 9 bases lay outside the gene matches. Germline CDR1 reads SGHTA; CDR2 reads FQGTGA.

The chain couples TRBV19 to TRBJ1-3; D is undetermined. The V gene lost 5 bases and the J gene lost 2 bases, with 16 bases spanning the gap. Per the germline V gene, CDR1 is LNHDA and CDR2 is SQIVND (reference sequence). The CDR3 loop spans 16 amino acids. CDR3 sequence reads: CASSDPGLVPGNTIYF. For the CDR3, the DNA is TGTGCCAGTAGTGATCCGGGTTTGGTACCTGGAAACACCATATATTTT. Combining the CDR3 with reference TRBV19 and TRBJ1-3 gives the whole variable domain DGGITQSPKYLFRKEGQNVTLSCEQNLNHDAMYWYRQDPGQGLRLIYYSQIVNDFQKGDIAEGYSVSREKKESFPLTVTSAQKNPTAFYLCASSDPGLVPGNTIYFGEGSWLTVV.

This chain links TRBV6-5 with TRBJ2-1; 8 bases agree with TRBD1. The CDR3 is 15 amino acids. Losses at the gene ends were 2 bases for V and 6 bases for J; bases not matched to a gene: 6. CDR1 and CDR2 (germline): MNHEY, SVGAGI. CDR3 sequence (DNA): TGTGCCAGCAGTTACCGGACAGGGTCAACCAATGAGCAGTTCTTC. Translation gives CASSYRTGSTNEQFF.

The chain combines TRBV2 with TRBJ2-1; 8 nucleotides agree with TRBD1. CDR3 length equals 16 residues. The germline CDR1 and CDR2 sequences are SNHLY and FYNNEI. The V and J ends lost 8 bases and 6 bases, in that order; junction bases with no gene match: 15. The CDR3 sequence is CASGRTGRRGPNEQFF. The CDR3 DNA reads TGTGCCAGCGGCCGGACTGGTCGCAGGGGGCCCAATGAGCAGTTCTTC.

The chain recombines TRBV6-5 with TRBJ1-5; 7 bases map to TRBD1. Trimming cost V 7 bases and J 6 bases; bases outside gene matches: 6. This CDR3 region has 13 residues. The germline V gene has CDR1 MNHEY and CDR2 SVGAGI. The CDR3 DNA follows: TGTGCCAGCAAACAGGGGCAAAGTCAGCCCCAGCATTTT. It encodes CASKQGQSQPQHF.

The chain has TRBV18 and TRBJ2-2; tentatively, D is TRBD1 (6 bases). The CDR3 has 16 residues. Germline values: CDR1 KGHSH, CDR2 LQKENI. Trimming pared 1 base from V and 4 bases from J, leaving 13 bases between. The CDR3 DNA follows: TGTGCCAGCTCACCACGGGCCCAGGGGCCCACCGGGGAGCTGTTTTTT. It yields the protein CASSPRAQGPTGELFF.

The V and J genes are TRBV6-6 and TRBJ1-1; a possible D gene is TRBD1 (5 bases). Germline V gives CDR1 MNHNY, CDR2 SVGAGI (reference sequence). The CDR3 covers 13 residues. Trimming stripped 8 bases from V and 5 bases from J, with 15 bases between. CDR3 DNA sequence: TGTGCCAGCTTGGGGACGCCCGGAACTGAAGCTTTCTTT. Translated, it gives CASLGTPGTEAFF.

The chain has TRBV6-5 and TRBJ1-4; a weak D match, TRBD1 (5 bases). The V gene's germline CDR1 is MNHEY and CDR2 SVGAGI. The CDR3 loop spans 16 amino acids. The V gene lost 0 bases and the J gene lost 7 bases, with 15 bases spanning the gap. This chain's CDR3 is CASSYSIPGLGEKLFF. The CDR3 DNA reads as TGTGCCAGCAGTTACTCGATCCCAGGGCTGGGTGAAAAACTGTTTTTT.

The sample holds a few counts of this clone. The gene calls are TRBV6-5 and TRBJ1-6, with D hard to call. CDR3 length: 13 amino acids. Germline V CDR1 and CDR2: MNHEY, SVGAGI. Trimming took 8 bases from V and 7 from J, leaving 12 bases between them. CDR3 residues: CASGWILNSPLHF. DNA for the CDR3: TGTGCCAGCGGGTGGATCCTGAATTCACCCCTCCACTTT.

This clone was observed a single time. V gene TRBV7-3 combines with J gene TRBJ1-1; no definite D call. Germline CDR1 reads SGHTA; CDR2 reads FQGTGA. The length of the CDR3 is 13 residues. Deletions cut 5 bases from V and 1 base from J, with 8 bases between. In DNA, the CDR3 is TGTGCCAGCAGCCCCGGACGGAACACTGAAGCTTTCTTT. Amino acids: CASSPGRNTEAFF.

The rearrangement links TRBV18 to TRBJ2-3; D unclear. Trimming cost V 3 bases and J 4 bases, with 5 bases left between them. Germline CDR1 and CDR2: KGHSH and LQKENI. The CDR3 length is 12 residues. The CDR3 spells CASSPTSDTQYF. CDR3 nucleotide sequence: TGTGCCAGCTCACCCACATCAGATACGCAGTATTTT.

The chain carries TRBV19 and TRBJ2-1, with TRBD1 matching 7 bases. This CDR3 spans 15 amino acids. Germline CDR1 reads LNHDA; CDR2 reads SQIVND (reference sequence). V trimming: 4 bases; J trimming: 7 bases; junction bases outside the gene matches: 10. The CDR3 here is CASSRKGASINEQFF. The CDR3 bases are TGTGCCAGTAGTAGGAAGGGGGCGTCTATAAATGAGCAGTTCTTC.